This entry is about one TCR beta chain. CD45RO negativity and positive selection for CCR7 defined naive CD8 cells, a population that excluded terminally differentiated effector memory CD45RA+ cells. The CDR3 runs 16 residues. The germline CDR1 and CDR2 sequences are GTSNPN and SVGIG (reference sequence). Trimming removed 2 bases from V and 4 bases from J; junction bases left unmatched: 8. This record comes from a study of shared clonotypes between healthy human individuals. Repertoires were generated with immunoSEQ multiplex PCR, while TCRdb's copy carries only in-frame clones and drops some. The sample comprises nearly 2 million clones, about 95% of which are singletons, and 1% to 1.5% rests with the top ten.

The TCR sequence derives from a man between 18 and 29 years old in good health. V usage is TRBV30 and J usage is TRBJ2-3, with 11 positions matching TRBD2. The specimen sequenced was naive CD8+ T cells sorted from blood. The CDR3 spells CAWSKSYSGGADTQYF. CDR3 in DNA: TGTGCCTGGAGTAAGTCGTATAGCGGGGGGGCAGATACGCAGTATTTT.